This T cell receptor beta chain stems from a study of T cells in Graves' hyperthyroidism and ophthalmopathy. V was shortened by 5 bases and J by 5 bases, with 7 bases between the two germline ends. CDR1 is MDHEN and CDR2 is SYDVKM in the germline V gene. The CDR3 consists of 12 residues. To note about this clonotype: Its antigen is undetermined.

General study points: Ophthalmopathy prediction by the model preceded onset by a median about 6 months.

Amplified TCR beta CDR3 regions came from RNA transcripts. TCR CDR3 regions were first amplified by RT-PCR with HTBI primers. In TCRdb, the multiplex PCR reads were re-called with MiXCR into one record per CDR3 protein. The data show 560,000 or so distinct CDR3 sequences, with 20% seen just once and about half held by the top ten. The TCR originated in a man aged 40-49 years with Graves' ophthalmopathy. The specimen sequenced was blood. This rearrangement joins TRBV28 to TRBJ2-1; no reliable D call. The DNA for the CDR3 is TGTGCCAGCAGTCCCACCCACAATGAGCAGTTCTTC. Translation gives CASSPTHNEQFF. Filled out from reference TRBV28 and TRBJ2-1, the complete variable domain reads DVKVTQSSRYLVKRTGEKVFLECVQDMDHENMFWYRQDPGLGLRLIYFSYDVKMKEKGDIPEGYSVSREKKERFSLILESASTNQTSMYLCASSPTHNEQFFGPGTRLTVL.